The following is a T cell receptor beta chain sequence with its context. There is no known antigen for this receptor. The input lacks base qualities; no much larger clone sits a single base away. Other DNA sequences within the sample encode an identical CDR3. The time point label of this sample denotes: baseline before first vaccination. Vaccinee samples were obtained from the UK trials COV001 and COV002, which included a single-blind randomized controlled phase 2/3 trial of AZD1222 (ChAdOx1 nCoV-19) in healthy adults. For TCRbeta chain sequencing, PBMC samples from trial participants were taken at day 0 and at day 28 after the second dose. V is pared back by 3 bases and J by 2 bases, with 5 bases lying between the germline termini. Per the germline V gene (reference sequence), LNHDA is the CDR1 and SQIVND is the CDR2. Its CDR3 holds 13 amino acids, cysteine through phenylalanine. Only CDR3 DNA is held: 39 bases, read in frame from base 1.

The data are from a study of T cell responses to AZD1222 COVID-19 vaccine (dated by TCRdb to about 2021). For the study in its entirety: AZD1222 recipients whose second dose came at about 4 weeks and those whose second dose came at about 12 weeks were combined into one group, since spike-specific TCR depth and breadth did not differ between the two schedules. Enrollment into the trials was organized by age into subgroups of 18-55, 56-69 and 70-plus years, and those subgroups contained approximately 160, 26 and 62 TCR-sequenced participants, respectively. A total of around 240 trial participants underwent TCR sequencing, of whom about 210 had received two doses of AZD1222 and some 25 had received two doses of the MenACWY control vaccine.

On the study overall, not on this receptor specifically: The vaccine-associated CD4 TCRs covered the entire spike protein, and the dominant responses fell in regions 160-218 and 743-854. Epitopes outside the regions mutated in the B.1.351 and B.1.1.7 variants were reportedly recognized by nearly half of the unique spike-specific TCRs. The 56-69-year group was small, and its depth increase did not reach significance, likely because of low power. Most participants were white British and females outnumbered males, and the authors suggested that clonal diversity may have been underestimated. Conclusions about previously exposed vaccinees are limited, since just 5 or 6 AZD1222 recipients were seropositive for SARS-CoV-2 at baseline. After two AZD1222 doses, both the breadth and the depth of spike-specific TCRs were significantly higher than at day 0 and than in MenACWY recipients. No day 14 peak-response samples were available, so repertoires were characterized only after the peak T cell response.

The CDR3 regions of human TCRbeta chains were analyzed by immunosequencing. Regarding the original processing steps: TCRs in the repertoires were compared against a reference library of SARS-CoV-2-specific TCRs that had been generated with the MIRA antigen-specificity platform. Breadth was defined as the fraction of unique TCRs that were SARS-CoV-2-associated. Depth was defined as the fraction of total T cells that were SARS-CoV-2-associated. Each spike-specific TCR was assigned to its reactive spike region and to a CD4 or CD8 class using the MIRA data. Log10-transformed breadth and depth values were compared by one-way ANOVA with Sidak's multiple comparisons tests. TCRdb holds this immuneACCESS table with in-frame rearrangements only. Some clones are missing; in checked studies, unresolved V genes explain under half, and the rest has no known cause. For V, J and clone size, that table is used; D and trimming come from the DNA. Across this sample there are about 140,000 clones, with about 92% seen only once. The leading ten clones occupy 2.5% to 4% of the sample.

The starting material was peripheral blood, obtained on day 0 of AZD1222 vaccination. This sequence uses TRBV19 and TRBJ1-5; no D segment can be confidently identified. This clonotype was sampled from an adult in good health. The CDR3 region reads CASSIGGNQPQHF. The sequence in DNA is TGTGCCAGTAGTATCGGCGGCAATCAGCCCCAGCATTTT.